The present TCR beta chain was sequenced within a study of cytomegalovirus exposure and HLA in healthy donors (dated by TCRdb to between 2016 and 2019). About the full investigation: In an earlier analysis of fewer than 750 of the donors, roughly 300 Gb of sequence data and 100 million or so unique TCR beta sequences from roughly 180 million T cells were reported. Approximately 300 gigabases of sequencing data and approximately 91 million unique TCR sequences made up an early release that covered about 640 HLA-typed donors. Of the roughly 400 genotyped donors, about 84% fell in the genetic ancestry cluster associated with self-reported Caucasian donors. The aim of the study was to test whether cataloging public T cell receptors could identify signatures of past pathogen exposure. The T cell repertoires of under 700 subjects were profiled by immunosequencing and related to cytomegalovirus serostatus. Along with the approximately 700-subject first cohort, a separate validation cohort of around 120 different subjects was used. To predict cytomegalovirus infection status, the study brought together high-throughput TCR immunosequencing, statistical association of individual TCRs with disease status, and machine learning. In a later analysis, previously published TCR beta repertoires from 670 or so donors were re-analyzed and high-resolution HLA genotyping was added so that TCR occurrence patterns could be studied. Rather than drawing on any new phenotypic data, the later analysis identified candidate immune exposures from TCR beta sequences and the way those sequences occurred across donors. An earlier analysis of about 620 of the donors applied high-throughput TCR beta sequencing to assess whether each TCR beta V gene segment acted as functional or pseudogenic. Alongside the repertoire data, information on donor age, sex, ethnicity and CMV serostatus was compiled. In a later genetic analysis, genome-wide SNP genotypes for about 55% of the 666 donors were used, and that subset was treated as a discovery cohort. Every repertoire in the discovery cohort had been generated on one and the same sequencing platform. Both class I and class II loci were covered by HLA typing, at four-digit resolution. The number of donors typed differed by locus, with roughly 620-640 for A, B, C, DRB1 and DQB1, over 500 for DQA1, 606 for DPA1, and roughly 450 for DPB1. Four to six DR-DQ haplotypes were handled as single units for association and clustering, since linkage in the cohort was strong. Among 398 genotyped donors of the cohort, an average of around 240,000 unique TCR beta nucleotide sequences were sequenced per donor, roughly a sixth of them non-productive. Broader findings and caveats from the paper: According to a later analysis, parvovirus B19, influenza, CMV and Epstein-Barr virus appeared linked to several top co-occurrence clusters. Compared with equally common non-associated chains, HLA-associated TCR beta chains in a later analysis were more clonally expanded and had lower generation probabilities. About 17 rarely observed V segments, including chromosome 9 orphons, were excluded from the earlier analysis of approximately 500 of the donors because counts were too low. Because HLA typing was missing for some donors at each locus, association tests included only the typed subset. Correlated functional status among segregating V segments might be attributable to linkage disequilibrium, but an unknown experimental factor could not be ruled out. The study listed 164 TCR beta chains as associated with cytomegalovirus. Sequencing depth was assumed to be roughly uniform across donors in the presence/absence analyses, though that assumption may not hold. Specific HLA alleles were associated with over 15,000 TCR beta sequences at a false discovery rate of 0.05 in a later analysis. Three of the identified cytomegalovirus-associated TCR beta chains were confirmed in vitro to be specific for cytomegalovirus antigens. In a later genetic analysis, fewer N-insertions in productive TCRs were reported among donors in an Asian-associated ancestry cluster than the roughly 700-donor mean. When HLA alleles, especially DR and DQ, strongly co-occurred, attributing TCR associations to individual alleles was difficult. The cohort was sequenced for TCR beta chains only, and without alpha or paired-chain data the features that could be detected were limited. Because the 87-base-pair reads could not distinguish some IMGT-functional V segments, including TRBV6-2 and TRBV6-3, those segments were excluded. CMV serostatus was the only immune exposure information available for the cohort. An earlier analysis of some 560 of the donors showed that most TCR beta V segments appeared in productive rearrangements either about 90% or about 30% of the time, which broadly matched IMGT annotations. According to the authors, the approach could potentially be generalized to other disease states and immunological phenotypes. Most CMV-associated TCR beta chains appeared to be HLA-restricted in a later analysis, and the HLA associations seemed to be driven largely by CMV exposure. A further reported finding was that TCR beta sequences accurately predicted the HLA-A and HLA-B alleles for most subjects in the first cohort. In both the original and validation cohorts, the classifier was reported to diagnose cytomegalovirus status with high specificity and sensitivity. In a later genetic analysis, a missense DCLRE1C variant was associated with V-gene and J-gene trimming of TCR beta chains, and the association was replicated in an independent cohort. Most TCR sequences were seen in very few donors, while some public TCRs were found in many individuals. In a later analysis, TCR association rates were found to vary across HLA loci, with the most associated TCRs seen for DRB1 alleles and the fewest for HLA-C alleles. The sequencing pipeline was judged likely to have produced a cluster of highly shared sequence variants as a technical artifact.

The CDR3 sequence holds 13 residues, the cysteine and phenylalanine included. The only DNA kept is the CDR3, 39 bases in frame from the first base. The germline V end is reduced by 4 bases and the J end by 6 bases; junction bases left unmatched: 6. CDR1 and CDR2, per the germline V gene, are SGHRS and YFSETQ. Libraries were constructed by the immunoSEQ multiplex PCR assay. For the multiplex PCR, a mixture combining 60 forward primers for TCR Vbeta segments and 13 reverse primers for TCR Jbeta segments was used. Amplification of the CDR3 region of rearranged TCR beta genes was performed with a multiplex PCR assay on genomic DNA. On the Illumina HiSeq System, the amplified TCR beta libraries were sequenced as 87-base-pair reads. Processing in the source paper ran as follows. A later analysis tallied approximately 87 million unique TCR beta chains across the 700 or so repertoires, and some 12 million of those chains were shared by two or more donors. Raw reads were error-corrected and collapsed into unique sequences with a nearest-neighbor algorithm that merged closely related sequences to remove PCR and sequencing errors. V, D and J gene segments were assigned by aligning CDR3 sequences to IMGT reference sequences. Each retained sequence needed at least a six-nucleotide match to both a V gene segment and a J gene segment. A rearrangement counted as productive if the CDR3 had no stop codons and remained in frame with V and J, and every other rearrangement counted as non-productive. Following IMGT convention, CDR3 was defined as the stretch from the second conserved V-encoded cysteine to the conserved J-encoded phenylalanine. In an earlier analysis of more than 550 of the donors, sequences lacking an unambiguous match to a single V gene segment were excluded. In an earlier analysis of roughly 600 of the donors, a V segment was called functional when productive rearrangements were above 56.7%, and segregating when the standard deviation between donors exceeded 5%. A statistical classification framework was developed to diagnose cytomegalovirus status using the catalog of TCR beta chain sequences. In a later analysis, V and J genes were assigned by comparing TCR nucleotide sequences against IMGT/GENE-DB human TR gene sequences. In a later analysis, CDR3 sequences and most-parsimonious VDJ recombination scenarios were assigned using the TCRdist pipeline. A later analysis defined each TCR beta chain by its CDR3 amino acid sequence plus V-gene family, and excluded reads lacking a unique V-gene family. A later analysis removed over 500 highly shared, low-generation-probability nucleotide sequences to deal with suspected cross-contamination and a sequencing artifact. For each public chain, a later analysis derived a clonal expansion index from normalized ranks of inferred template counts within each repertoire. In a later analysis, generation probabilities were computed using a VDJ recombination model fitted to out-of-frame rearrangements, and the results were checked against IGoR. In a later analysis, TCR-TCR, TCR-HLA and TCR-CMV co-occurrence was scored with hypergeometric tests, and a repertoire-size bias correction was applied to TCR pairs. False discovery rates were estimated in a later analysis by permuting HLA or CMV assignments 20 times. A later analysis grouped co-occurring TCRs with DBSCAN, adding TCRdist sequence similarity when clustering within HLA-allele-positive subsets. Repertoires with fewer than 30,000 or more than 120,000 public chains, plus five repertoires with anomalous nucleotide sharing, were excluded from co-occurrence clustering. Sourced from immuneACCESS, this table was stored by TCRdb with only in-frame sequences that have V and J called. A share of the clones is absent; for the studies checked, an unresolved V gene accounts for under half, and the remainder has no known explanation. V and J calls and clone size come straight from that table; D and trimming were deduced from the DNA. The sample's own table lists about 160,000 clones. Approximately 2% of the sample is taken by the ten largest.

The cohort comprised approximately 700 healthy bone marrow donors. Cohort members were all nominally healthy when sampled, although unrecorded immune exposures were likely present. The donor tested CMV seronegative and was one of the 352 seronegative cohort members. A peripheral blood sample was collected from each donor, and TCR beta sequencing was performed on peripheral blood mononuclear cells. The Qiagen DNeasy Blood Extraction Kit was used to extract genomic DNA from the blood cell samples. Details on this clone: What antigen it recognizes has not been identified.

The rearranged chain carries TRBV5-1 and TRBJ2-7; 8 middle bases align to TRBD1. The sample was PBMCs. The origin of this receptor is a man aged 25-45 years in good health and CMV-seronegative. The sequenced DNA is TGCGCCAGCAGCATGGACAGGGTAGGCGAGCAGTACTTC. This translates into CASSMDRVGEQYF. The variable domain in full, with residues beyond the CDR3 obtained from the reference TRBV5-1 and TRBJ2-7 genes, is KAGVTQTPRYLIKTRGQQVTLSCSPISGHRSVSWYQQTPGQGLQFLFEYFSETQRNKGNFPGRFSGRQFSNSRSEMNVSTLELGDSALYLCASSMDRVGEQYFGPGTRLTVT.